A single sample is the source of the 15 T cell receptor beta chains below, sequenced in a study of OX40 agonist ivuxolimab in advanced cancers. The table came from immunoSEQ multiplex PCR; TCRdb's copy has only in-frame clones and leaves some out. The table has 40,000 to 45,000 clones, 86% seen once; the top ten hold 21%. Here the sequenced sample was CD4+ or CD8+ T cells sorted from blood, taken in a trial of the OX40 agonist ivuxolimab. The receptor source for this set is an adult with an advanced solid tumor such as melanoma, head and neck, liver or kidney cancer.

In its sample, this clone was seen once. The rearrangement uses TRBV11-2 and TRBJ1-6; D gene uncertain. Germline CDR1 is SGHAT and CDR2 is FQNNGV. The CDR3 runs to 16 residues. The V end lost 3 bases, the J end lost 0 bases, and 9 bases lay between the germline ends. CDR3 coding DNA: TGTGCCAGCAGCTTGAAAACAAGCTCCTATAATTCACCCCTCCACTTT. Its protein product is CASSLKTSSYNSPLHF.

The chain links TRBV9 to TRBJ2-7; no definite D call. Deletions cut 3 bases from V and 6 bases from J, with 13 bases between. The CDR3 sequence is 13 residues long. The germline V gene has CDR1 SGDLS and CDR2 YYNGEE. This CDR3 is CASSAPPRAEQYF. The CDR3 DNA follows: TGTGCCAGCAGCGCGCCCCCCCGCGCCGAGCAGTACTTC.

The gene calls are TRBV6-7 and TRBJ2-1, with a possible D match to TRBD1 (6 bases). TRBV6-7 is an ORF; its function is uncertain. There are 13 residues in the CDR3. V gave up 5 bases and J gave up 8 bases, with 13 bases separating them. CDR3 protein: CASSGRGCYEQFF. The CDR3 region has the DNA TGTGCCAGCAGTGGCAGGGGTTGCTATGAGCAGTTCTTC.

This clone was counted only a few times. The rearrangement links TRBV4-3 to TRBJ1-4; no clear D gene. V was cut by 1 base and J by 8 bases, with 8 bases left in between. CDR3 length equals 13 residues. Per the germline V gene, CDR1 is LGHNA and CDR2 is YSLEER. CDR3: CASSQVGSEKLFF. DNA of the CDR3: TGCGCCAGCAGCCAAGTAGGGAGCGAAAAACTGTTTTTT.

The rearrangement links TRBV9 to TRBJ2-5; 8 bases match TRBD2. The V gene end was trimmed by 3 bases and the J gene end by 5 bases; junction bases not matched to a gene: 12. The CDR3 contains 16 residues. Germline CDR1 SGDLS, CDR2 YYNGEE. The CDR3 region is CASSAREGGPFETQYF. CDR3 DNA sequence: TGTGCCAGCAGCGCCCGGGAGGGGGGGCCGTTCGAGACCCAGTACTTC.

The genes are TRBV6-6 and TRBJ2-7, with 7 nucleotides matching TRBD1. After removal of 5 bases from V and 0 bases from J, the junction contained 7 bases not matched to a gene. Germline CDR1 MNHNY, CDR2 SVGAGI (reference sequence). CDR3 length: 15 amino acids. The CDR3 reads CASSTDRESSYEQYF. The CDR3 DNA follows: TGTGCCAGCAGTACAGACAGGGAGAGCTCCTACGAGCAGTACTTC.

V is TRBV6-5 and J is TRBJ1-6, with D possibly matching TRBD1 (6 bases). The V and J ends lost 6 bases and 3 bases respectively, with 12 bases between them. The CDR3 has 15 residues. From germline, CDR1 is MNHEY and CDR2 SVGAGI. For the CDR3, the DNA is TGTGCCAGCAGCCACAGGGTAGTCTATAATTCACCCCTCCACTTT. This gives the protein CASSHRVVYNSPLHF.

J is TRBJ2-1 and V is TRBV4-1; perhaps TRBD2 as D (6 bases). V lost 2 bases and J 9 bases, leaving 11 bases between the germline ends. Looked up from germline, CDR1 is MGHRA and CDR2 is YSYEKL. This CDR3 contains 13 residues. CDR3: CASSQSVGGEQFF. The CDR3 DNA reads as TGCGCCAGCAGCCAATCTGTGGGGGGTGAGCAGTTCTTC.

This chain connects TRBV6-6 to TRBJ1-2; D gene unclear. The CDR3 extends over 13 amino acids. V was pared by 4 bases and J by 0 bases, with 6 bases between. Germline CDR1 is MNHNY and CDR2 is SVGAGI (reference sequence). The CDR3 bases are TGTGCCAGCAGTTGGGCTGCTAACTATGGCTACACCTTC. The encoded protein is CASSWAANYGYTF.

CDR3 region: CASREGFNTEAFF. In DNA, the CDR3 is TGTGCCAGCAGGGAAGGCTTTAACACTGAAGCTTTCTTT. The rearrangement links TRBV28 to TRBJ1-1; no definite D call. CDR1 is MDHEN and CDR2 is SYDVKM in the germline V gene. Deletions cut 6 bases from V and 2 bases from J, with 10 bases between. There are 13 residues in the CDR3. The full variable domain, with the rest looked up from reference TRBV28 and TRBJ1-1, is DVKVTQSSRYLVKRTGEKVFLECVQDMDHENMFWYRQDPGLGLRLIYFSYDVKMKEKGDIPEGYSVSREKKERFSLILESASTNQTSMYLCASREGFNTEAFFGQGTRLTVV.

The V gene is TRBV30, the J gene TRBJ1-3; D gene uncertain. The germline V and J ends were trimmed by 8 bases and 7 bases, with 12 bases remaining between them. CDR3 length: 11 amino acids. Germline V gene sequence: CDR1 GTSNPN, CDR2 SVGIG (reference sequence). The CDR3 coding sequence is TGTGCCCGAGCTTTTTTCAACACCATATATTTT. Translated: CARAFFNTIYF.

The chain recombines TRBV29-1 with TRBJ2-7; a weak D match, TRBD2 (6 bases). The CDR3 extends over 14 amino acids. Germline loops: CDR1 SQVTM, CDR2 ANQGSEA. V lost 4 bases to trimming and J lost 3 bases, with 16 bases between them. The CDR3 DNA reads as TGCAGCGTTGGAGGGGAGCGGGTTGGCTACGAGCAGTACTTC. This encodes CSVGGERVGYEQYF.

This clone is medium-sized by share. The chain carries TRBV10-1 and TRBJ1-5, with no clear D. Germline V lookup: CDR1 WNHNN, CDR2 SYGVQD (reference sequence). This CDR3 spans 13 amino acids. Trimming cost V 3 bases and J 6 bases, with 9 bases left between them. CDR3 loop: CASSDGMSQPQHF. In DNA form, the CDR3 reads TGCGCCAGCAGTGACGGTATGAGTCAGCCCCAGCATTTT.

The rearrangement joins TRBV27 to TRBJ1-1; D perhaps matches TRBD1 (5 bases). With 6 bases removed from V and 3 bases from J, the gap between germline ends came to 11 bases. CDR3 length equals 13 residues. The V gene's germline CDR1 is MNHEY and CDR2 SMNVEV (reference sequence). The CDR3 region has the DNA TGTGCCAGCAGCACAACAGGTTACACTGAAGCTTTCTTT. Translated, it gives CASSTTGYTEAFF.

This clone appeared a single time. The chain combines TRBV16 with TRBJ1-1; D gene unclear. The length of the CDR3 is 13 residues. The V and J ends lost 2 bases and 2 bases respectively, with 6 bases between them. CDR1 and CDR2 (germline): KGHSY, FQNENV. The CDR3 region has the DNA TGTGCCAGCAGCCAAGGTCCCAACACTGAAGCTTTCTTT. This sequence encodes CASSQGPNTEAFF.